A selection of T cell receptor beta chains follows, all from one sample in a study of blood T cell repertoires in COVID-19. Profiled with immunoSEQ multiplex PCR; TCRdb holds only in-frame clones, not every one. Of about 400,000 clones listed, about 90% are singletons. Sequencing was performed on PBMCs or T cells enriched from blood (not recorded which). Every receptor here comes from a young woman who had recovered from COVID-19. The CDR3 runs from the conserved cysteine through the conserved F or W. D genes are given only for firm matches. Size tells how often a clone was seen (once, few, many) or the class of an expanded clone, and some rows leave it out.

cdr3_nt	cdr3_aa	v_call	j_call	d_call	clone_size
TGTGCCACGGAGGCCGGACTAGCGGGAGAAGATACGCAGTATTTT	CATEAGLAGEDTQYF	TRBV6-5	TRBJ2-3	TRBD2	-
TGTGCCAGCAGTGAATGGACAGACGATCAGCCCCAGCATTTT	CASSEWTDDQPQHF	TRBV2	TRBJ1-5	-	-
TGTGCCAGTAGGGGAAGGACAGGGAGCCCAGATACGCAGTATTTT	CASRGRTGSPDTQYF	TRBV19	TRBJ2-3	TRBD1	-
TGTGCCAGCAGAGGGGGAGGGCGGCAGCCCCAGCATTTT	CASRGGGRQPQHF	TRBV28	TRBJ1-5	-	-
TGTGCCAGCAGCTTATCTTCCCTGAGGGGGGGTAATTCACCCCTCCACTTT	CASSLSSLRGGNSPLHF	TRBV7-6	TRBJ1-6	-	-
TGTGCCAGCAGCCAAGGGACAGCCTATGGCTACACCTTC	CASSQGTAYGYTF	TRBV12-3/TRBV12-4	TRBJ1-2	TRBD1	-
TGCGCCAGCAGCTCAGGGACAGGGGGCGCAGATACGCAGTATTTT	CASSSGTGGADTQYF	TRBV5-1	TRBJ2-3	TRBD1	-
TGTGCCAGCAGCCCGACTAGCGGGAACCGAAATGAGCAGTTCTTC	CASSPTSGNRNEQFF	TRBV3-1/TRBV3-2	TRBJ2-1	TRBD2	-
TGTGCCAGCAGCCCAAGGGAGGGCCCCAACTATGGCTACACCTTC	CASSPREGPNYGYTF	TRBV9	TRBJ1-2	-	-
TGTGCCAGCAGCCACATCAATGAGCAGTTCTTC	CASSHINEQFF	TRBV7-9	TRBJ2-1	-	-
TGCGCCAGCAGCTTGACAGGGGGCGCGTTGAATTCACCCCTCCACTTT	CASSLTGGALNSPLHF	TRBV5-1	TRBJ1-6	TRBD1	few
TGCGCCAGCAGCCCGGGGACACTTAACACTGAAGCTTTCTTT	CASSPGTLNTEAFF	TRBV5-1	TRBJ1-1	-	-
TGTGCCAGCAGTCCCCTAGCGTACTCCTACAATGAGCAGTTCTTC	CASSPLAYSYNEQFF	TRBV7-6	TRBJ2-1	-	-
TGTGCCAGCAGCTCATCCCCACAAGAGACCCAGTACTTC	CASSSSPQETQYF	TRBV7-8	TRBJ2-5	-	-
TGTGCCACCAGCTCTCTGCGGGAGGGCCTTGAGCAGTTCTTC	CATSSLREGLEQFF	TRBV15	TRBJ2-1	TRBD2	-
TGTGCCAGCAGTGAACATCAGGGCGGGAGTGGCTACAATGAGCAGTTCTTC	CASSEHQGGSGYNEQFF	TRBV2	TRBJ2-1	TRBD2	-
TGCGCCAGCAGCCTAACAGAATCAATTAACACTGAAGCTTTCTTT	CASSLTESINTEAFF	TRBV4-1	TRBJ1-1	-	once
TGTGCCATCAGTGAAACAGGGCGCGCCACCGGGGAGCTGTTTTTT	CAISETGRATGELFF	TRBV10-3	TRBJ2-2	-	-
TGTGCCAGCAGTCCGGTGGGGATGGGGACTTACGAGCAGTACTTC	CASSPVGMGTYEQYF	TRBV5-6	TRBJ2-7	-	-
TGTGCCAGCAGCTTAGGGTTTAGCCACAATGAGCAGTTCTTC	CASSLGFSHNEQFF	TRBV7-6	TRBJ2-1	-	-
TGTGCCAGCTCACCAATGACGGGAGGGCTTAAGAATGAGCAGTTCTTC	CASSPMTGGLKNEQFF	TRBV18	TRBJ2-1	TRBD2	-
TGTGCCAGCAGTACGGGACAGGCGAACACTGAAGCTTTCTTT	CASSTGQANTEAFF	TRBV27	TRBJ1-1	TRBD1	-
TGTGCCAGCAGTGGTTTTGGGACTATCTCCTACGAGCAGTACTTC	CASSGFGTISYEQYF	TRBV2	TRBJ2-7	TRBD2	-
TGTGCCAGTAGCCCGGGACAGCCTCTCAGCTCCTACAATGAGCAGTTCTTC	CASSPGQPLSSYNEQFF	TRBV19	TRBJ2-1	TRBD1	-
TGTGCCAGCAGCGAGATCCGTGGAAACACCATATATTTT	CASSEIRGNTIYF	TRBV7-2	TRBJ1-3	-	-
TGTGCCACCAGTGGCAGGGGGGAACAAGAGACCCAGTACTTC	CATSGRGEQETQYF	TRBV15	TRBJ2-5	-	-
TGTGCCAGCAGCCCCTGGGGGGGACGGGGGAGCAATGAGCAGTTCTTC	CASSPWGGRGSNEQFF	TRBV5-4	TRBJ2-1	TRBD2	-
TGCGCCAGCAGCTTGGGTGGGGCGATTCGCACTGAAGCTTTCTTT	CASSLGGAIRTEAFF	TRBV5-1	TRBJ1-1	-	few
TGTGCCACCGGGACAGAAGAGACCCAGTACTTC	CATGTEETQYF	TRBV6-5	TRBJ2-5	TRBD1	-
TGTGCCAGCAGTTACGGCAGGGAACTCCCCCAGCATTTT	CASSYGRELPQHF	TRBV6-5	TRBJ1-5	-	-
TGTGCCAGCAGTGAAGACCGGGTGTCCTTC	CASSEDRVSF	TRBV2	TRBJ2-7	-	-
TGCGCCAGCAGCCACGGGAGCTCCTACGAGCAGTACTTC	CASSHGSSYEQYF	TRBV4-1	TRBJ2-7	-	-
TGTGCCAGCAGGGGCCCCTTCCACACTGAAGCTTTCTTT	CASRGPFHTEAFF	TRBV2	TRBJ1-1	-	-
TGTGCCAGCAGGGGTGGACAGGGTGGGTGGCAGCCCCAGCATTTT	CASRGGQGGWQPQHF	TRBV28	TRBJ1-5	TRBD1	-
TGCGCCAGCAGCGTGGACAGGGCCGGAAACACCATATATTTT	CASSVDRAGNTIYF	TRBV5-1	TRBJ1-3	TRBD1	-
TGTGCCAGCAGCTTACTCGGGAGCTCCTACAATGAGCAGTTCTTC	CASSLLGSSYNEQFF	TRBV7-3	TRBJ2-1	-	-
TGTGCCAGCAGCTCCAGCGGGGGCTCTGGAAACACCATATATTTT	CASSSSGGSGNTIYF	TRBV7-3	TRBJ1-3	-	-
TGTGCCAGCAGTTTTTCTACGACAGGGAGTAATCAGCCCCAGCATTTT	CASSFSTTGSNQPQHF	TRBV28	TRBJ1-5	TRBD1	-
TGTGCCAGCAGTTTTGATGCGGGAGGGAATAATGAGCAGTTCTTC	CASSFDAGGNNEQFF	TRBV27	TRBJ2-1	TRBD2	-
TGTGCCAGCAGTCCAGGACTAGCGGGAACAGATACGCAGTATTTT	CASSPGLAGTDTQYF	TRBV27	TRBJ2-3	TRBD2	once
TGTGCCAGCCATGTGGGACATTCTCATGGGGAGCAGTACTTC	CASHVGHSHGEQYF	TRBV7-2	TRBJ2-7	-	-
TGTGCCAGCAGTTCGACAGGGGTATCAGGAAACACCATATATTTT	CASSSTGVSGNTIYF	TRBV6-5	TRBJ1-3	TRBD1	-
TGTGCCAGCAGCCAAGAAATACTAGCGGGATCAAACAATGAGCAGTTCTTC	CASSQEILAGSNNEQFF	TRBV3-1/TRBV3-2	TRBJ2-1	TRBD2	-
TGTGCCAGCAGCCCCGACAGGGTCTTCGGCTACACCTTC	CASSPDRVFGYTF	TRBV21-1	TRBJ1-2	-	once
TGTGCCAGCAGCCTCGGGACAGACTATGGCTACACCTTC	CASSLGTDYGYTF	TRBV13	TRBJ1-2	TRBD1	-
TGTGCCAGCTCACCAAAGACTAGCCCCACCGGGGAGCTGTTTTTT	CASSPKTSPTGELFF	TRBV18	TRBJ2-2	TRBD2	few